According to its frequency, the clone carrying this T cell receptor beta chain is medium-sized (0.01 to 0.1%). Its target is not known. Each sample's input was roughly 230 ng genomic DNA, some 34,000 genome equivalents. The data were taken from a study of T cell clusters in autoimmune cytopenias. Looking at the study overall: Per sample, median TRB depth was around 50,000 reads, yielding a median roughly 2,200 distinct clonotypes.

TRB rearrangements were amplified by touch-down multiplex PCR with mixed TRB-A/B primers. From the multiplex PCR reads, TCRdb lists one entry per CDR3 protein and no DNA. The sample table includes about 6,800 distinct CDR3 sequences. Findings and caveats of the study: TRB repertoire shifts in secondary cytopenia and chronic lymphocytic leukemia mostly reflected lymphoma, not autoimmunity.

Sequencing was carried out using peripheral blood. The sequence came from a human donor with an autoimmune cytopenia or autoimmune hepatitis (not recorded which).

This CDR3 is CASSFRGAGIEQFF. The chain is built from TRBV5-4 and TRBJ2-1; TCRdb gives TRBD1 as the D gene, but with no DNA this cannot be confirmed. The CDR3 runs 14 residues. The germline V gene encodes CDR1 SGHNT and CDR2 YYREEE (reference sequence).